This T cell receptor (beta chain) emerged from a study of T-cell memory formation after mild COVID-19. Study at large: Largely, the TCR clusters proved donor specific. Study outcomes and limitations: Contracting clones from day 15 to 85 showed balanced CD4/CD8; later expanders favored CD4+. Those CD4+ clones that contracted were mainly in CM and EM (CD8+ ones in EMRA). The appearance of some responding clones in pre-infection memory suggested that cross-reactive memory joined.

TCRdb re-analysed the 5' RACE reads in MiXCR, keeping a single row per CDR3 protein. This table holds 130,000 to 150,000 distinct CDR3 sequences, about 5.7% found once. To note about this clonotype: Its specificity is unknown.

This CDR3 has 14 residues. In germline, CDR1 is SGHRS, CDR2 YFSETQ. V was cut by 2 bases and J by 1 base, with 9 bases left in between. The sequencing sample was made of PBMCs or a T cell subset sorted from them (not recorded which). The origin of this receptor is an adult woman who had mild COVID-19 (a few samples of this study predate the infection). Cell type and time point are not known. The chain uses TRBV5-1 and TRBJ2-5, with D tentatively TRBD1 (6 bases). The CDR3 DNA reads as TGCGCCAGCAGCTTTGGGACAACCCAAGAGACCCAGTACTTC. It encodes CASSFGTTQETQYF.